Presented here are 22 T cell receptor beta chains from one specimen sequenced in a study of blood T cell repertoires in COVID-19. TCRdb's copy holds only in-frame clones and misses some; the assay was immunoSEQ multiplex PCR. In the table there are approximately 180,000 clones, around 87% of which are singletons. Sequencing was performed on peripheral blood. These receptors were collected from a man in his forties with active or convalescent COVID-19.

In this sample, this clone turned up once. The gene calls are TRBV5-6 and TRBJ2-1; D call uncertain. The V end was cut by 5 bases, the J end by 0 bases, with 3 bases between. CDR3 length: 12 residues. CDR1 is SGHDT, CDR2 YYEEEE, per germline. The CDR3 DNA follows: TGTGCCAGCAGGTACTCCTACAATGAGCAGTTCTTC. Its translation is CASRYSYNEQFF.

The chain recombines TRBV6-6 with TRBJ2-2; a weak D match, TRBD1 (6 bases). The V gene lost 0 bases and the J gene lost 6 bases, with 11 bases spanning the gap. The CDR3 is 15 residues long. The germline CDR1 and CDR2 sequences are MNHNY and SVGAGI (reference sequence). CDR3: CASSYSPKGAGELFF. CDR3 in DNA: TGTGCCAGCAGTTACTCCCCGAAGGGGGCCGGGGAGCTGTTTTTT.

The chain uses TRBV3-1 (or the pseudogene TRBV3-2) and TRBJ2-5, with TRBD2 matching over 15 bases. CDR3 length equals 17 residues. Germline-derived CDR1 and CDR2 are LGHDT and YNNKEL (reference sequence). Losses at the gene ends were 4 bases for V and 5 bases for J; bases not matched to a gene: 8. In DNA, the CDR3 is TGTGCCAGCAGCCCGGGACTAGCGGGGGGAGTTGCGGAGACCCAGTACTTC. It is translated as CASSPGLAGGVAETQYF.

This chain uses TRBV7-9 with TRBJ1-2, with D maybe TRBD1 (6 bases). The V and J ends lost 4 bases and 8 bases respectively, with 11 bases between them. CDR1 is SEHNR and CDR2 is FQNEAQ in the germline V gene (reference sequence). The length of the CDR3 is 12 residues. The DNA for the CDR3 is TGTGCCAGCAGCTCCCAACAGGGCGGCTACACCTTC. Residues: CASSSQQGGYTF.

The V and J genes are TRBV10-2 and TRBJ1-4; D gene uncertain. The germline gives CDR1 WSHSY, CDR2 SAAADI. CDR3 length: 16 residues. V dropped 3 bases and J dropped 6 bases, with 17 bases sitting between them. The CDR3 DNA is TGCGCCAGCAGTGACCCCGTATTCCGCGGAGATGAAAAACTGTTTTTT. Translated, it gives CASSDPVFRGDEKLFF.

This CDR3 reads CASSLRSEGTDTQYF. The CDR3 nucleotides read TGCGCCAGCAGCTTGCGCAGTGAGGGCACAGATACGCAGTATTTT. V is TRBV5-1 and J is TRBJ2-3, with D uncertain. Trimming cost V 1 base and J 1 base, with 10 bases left between them. The germline V gene encodes CDR1 SGHRS and CDR2 YFSETQ. The CDR3 runs 15 residues.

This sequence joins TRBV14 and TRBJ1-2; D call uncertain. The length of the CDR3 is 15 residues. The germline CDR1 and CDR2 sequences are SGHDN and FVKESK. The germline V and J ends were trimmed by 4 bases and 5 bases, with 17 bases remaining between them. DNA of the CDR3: TGTGCCAGCAGCCCCAACGGACTGCCTGGGTATGGCTACACCTTC. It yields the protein CASSPNGLPGYGYTF.

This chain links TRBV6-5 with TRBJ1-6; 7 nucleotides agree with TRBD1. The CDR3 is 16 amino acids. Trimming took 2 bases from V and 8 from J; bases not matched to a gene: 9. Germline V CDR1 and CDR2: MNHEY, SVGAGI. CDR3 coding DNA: TGTGCCAGCAGTTACAGGGGCAGGGGGACAGATTCACCCCTCCACTTT. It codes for CASSYRGRGTDSPLHF.

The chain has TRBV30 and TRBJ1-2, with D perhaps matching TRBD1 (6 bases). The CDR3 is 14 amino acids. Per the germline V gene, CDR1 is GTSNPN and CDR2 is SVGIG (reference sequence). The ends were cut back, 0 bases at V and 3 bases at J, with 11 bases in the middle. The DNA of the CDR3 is TGTGCCTGGAGTGTACGGCAGGGGCACTATGGCTACACCTTC. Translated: CAWSVRQGHYGYTF.

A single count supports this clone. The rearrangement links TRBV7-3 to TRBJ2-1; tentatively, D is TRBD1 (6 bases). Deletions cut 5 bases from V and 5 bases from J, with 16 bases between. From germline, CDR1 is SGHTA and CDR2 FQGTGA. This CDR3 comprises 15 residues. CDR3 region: CASSPSGRGHNEQFF. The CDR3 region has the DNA TGTGCCAGCAGCCCCTCGGGCAGGGGTCACAATGAGCAGTTCTTC.

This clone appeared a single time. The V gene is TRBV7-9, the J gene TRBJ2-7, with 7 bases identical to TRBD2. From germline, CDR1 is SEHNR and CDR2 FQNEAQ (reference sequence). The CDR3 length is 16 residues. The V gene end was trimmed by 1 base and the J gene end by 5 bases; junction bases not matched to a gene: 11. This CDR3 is CASSLGDYKKLHEQYF. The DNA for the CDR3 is TGTGCCAGCAGCTTAGGGGACTACAAGAAATTGCACGAGCAGTACTTC.

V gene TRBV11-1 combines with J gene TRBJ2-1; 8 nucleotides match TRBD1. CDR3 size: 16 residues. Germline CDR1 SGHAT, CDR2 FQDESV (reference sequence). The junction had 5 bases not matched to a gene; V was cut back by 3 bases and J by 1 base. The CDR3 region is CASSFRRGQSYNEQFF. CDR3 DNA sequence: TGTGCCAGCAGCTTCCGCAGGGGGCAGTCCTACAATGAGCAGTTCTTC.

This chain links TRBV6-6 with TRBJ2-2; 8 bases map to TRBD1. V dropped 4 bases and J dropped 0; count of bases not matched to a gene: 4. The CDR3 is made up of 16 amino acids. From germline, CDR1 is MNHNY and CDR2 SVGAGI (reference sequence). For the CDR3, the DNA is TGTGCCAGCAGTTCCACAGGGGGTACGAACACCGGGGAGCTGTTTTTT. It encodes CASSSTGGTNTGELFF.

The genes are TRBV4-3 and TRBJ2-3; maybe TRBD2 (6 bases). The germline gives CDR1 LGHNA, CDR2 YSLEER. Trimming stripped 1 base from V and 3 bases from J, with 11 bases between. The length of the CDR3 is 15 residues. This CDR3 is CASSQGGERTDTQYF. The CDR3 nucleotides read TGCGCCAGCAGCCAAGGCGGGGAAAGGACAGATACGCAGTATTTT.

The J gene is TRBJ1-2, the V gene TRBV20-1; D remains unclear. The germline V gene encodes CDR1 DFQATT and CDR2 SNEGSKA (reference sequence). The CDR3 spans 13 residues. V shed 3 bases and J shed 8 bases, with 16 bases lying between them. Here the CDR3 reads CSASLPLREGYTF. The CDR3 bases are TGCAGTGCTAGTCTCCCATTACGGGAAGGCTACACCTTC.

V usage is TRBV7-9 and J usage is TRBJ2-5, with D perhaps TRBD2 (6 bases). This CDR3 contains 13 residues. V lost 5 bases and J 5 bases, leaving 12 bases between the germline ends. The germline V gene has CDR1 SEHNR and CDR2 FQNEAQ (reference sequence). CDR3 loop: CASSRGMMETQYF. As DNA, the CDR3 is TGTGCCAGCAGCCGGGGGATGATGGAGACCCAGTACTTC.

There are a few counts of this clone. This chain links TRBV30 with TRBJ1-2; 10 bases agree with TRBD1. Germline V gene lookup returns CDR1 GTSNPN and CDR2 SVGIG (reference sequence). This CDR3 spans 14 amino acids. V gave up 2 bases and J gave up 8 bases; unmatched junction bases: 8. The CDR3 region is CAWSSDRGLGGYTF. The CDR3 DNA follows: TGTGCCTGGAGTTCCGACAGGGGGCTAGGCGGCTACACCTTC.

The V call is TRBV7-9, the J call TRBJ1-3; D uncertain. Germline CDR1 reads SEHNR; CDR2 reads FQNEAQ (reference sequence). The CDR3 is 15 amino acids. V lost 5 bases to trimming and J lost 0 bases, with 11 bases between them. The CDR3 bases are TGTGCCAGCAGCCCTTGGGAGAGCTCTGGAAACACCATATATTTT. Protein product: CASSPWESSGNTIYF.

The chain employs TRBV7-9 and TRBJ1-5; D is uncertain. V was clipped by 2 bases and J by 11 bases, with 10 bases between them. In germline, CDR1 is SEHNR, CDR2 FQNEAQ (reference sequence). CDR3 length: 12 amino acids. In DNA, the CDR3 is TGTGCCAGCAGCTTACGTTCCGGTGCCCAGCATTTT. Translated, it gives CASSLRSGAQHF.

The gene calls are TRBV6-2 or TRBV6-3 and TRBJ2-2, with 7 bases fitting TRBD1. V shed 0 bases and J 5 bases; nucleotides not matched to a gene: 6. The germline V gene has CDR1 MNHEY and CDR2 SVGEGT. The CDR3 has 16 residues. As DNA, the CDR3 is TGTGCCAGCAGTTACTCTAGGGGGCATGGAACCGGGGAGCTGTTTTTT. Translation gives CASSYSRGHGTGELFF.

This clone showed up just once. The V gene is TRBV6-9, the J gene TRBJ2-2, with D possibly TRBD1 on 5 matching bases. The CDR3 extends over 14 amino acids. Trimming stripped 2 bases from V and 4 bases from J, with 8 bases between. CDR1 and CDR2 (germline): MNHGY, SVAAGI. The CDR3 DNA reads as TGTGCCAGCAGTTATAGACAGCTCACCGGGGAGCTGTTTTTT. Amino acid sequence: CASSYRQLTGELFF.

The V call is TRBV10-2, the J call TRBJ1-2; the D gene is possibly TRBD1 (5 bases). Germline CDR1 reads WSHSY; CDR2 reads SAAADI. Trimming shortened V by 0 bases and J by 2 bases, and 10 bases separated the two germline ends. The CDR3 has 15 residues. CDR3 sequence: CASSESGRVNYGYTF. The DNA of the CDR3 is TGCGCCAGCAGTGAGTCGGGCAGGGTAAACTATGGCTACACCTTC.